This T cell receptor beta chain was sequenced during a study of blood T cell repertoires in COVID-19. Sequencing was performed with immunoSEQ multiplex PCR; in TCRdb, only in-frame clones are kept and a portion is missing. This table holds around 77,000 clones, 65% to 90% found once. CDR3 length equals 11 residues. Germline V lookup: CDR1 MNHNY, CDR2 SVGAGI (reference sequence). V was cut by 2 bases and J by 5 bases, with 3 bases left in between. This receptor was obtained from a man aged 25 to 40 with COVID-19, enrolled during active disease. The source material was peripheral blood. V and J are TRBV6-6 and TRBJ2-5; D is unresolved. Here the CDR3 reads CASSYLETQYF. CDR3 DNA: TGTGCCAGCAGTTACCTCGAGACCCAGTACTTC.